The 5 T cell receptor beta chains below all came from one sample that was sequenced in a study of human T cells and chemical hapten exposure. Noted time point: healthy volunteer bleed at 6 weeks. Researchers extracted total RNA from unfractionated whole blood. MiXCR was run by TCRdb on the RACE reads, yielding one entry per CDR3 protein. This sample has over 35,000 distinct CDR3 sequences, with 3.5% to 4% found just once. The specimen was whole blood. The receptors originated from a human donor in good health. Some clones in this sample may be carry-over from other donors' samples.

This clonotype was seen repeatedly, ten times or more. Here the CDR3 reads CASSSGQGSGLTTEAFF. In DNA, the CDR3 is TGTGCCAGCAGTTCGGGACAGGGGTCCGGTCTGACCACTGAAGCTTTCTTT. The gene calls are TRBV12-3 or TRBV12-4 and TRBJ1-1; 10 nucleotides agree with TRBD1. The trim removed 4 bases at V and 4 bases at J, leaving 12 bases unmatched. The CDR3 has 17 amino acids.

J is TRBJ2-3 and V is TRBV9; 8 bases agree with TRBD2. V was clipped by 4 bases and J by 2 bases; unmatched bases: 9. The CDR3 extends over 16 amino acids. The germline V gene has CDR1 SGDLS and CDR2 YYNGEE. The CDR3 protein is CASSNPTSATTDTQYF. The CDR3 DNA reads TGTGCCAGCAGCAACCCGACTAGCGCAACCACAGATACGCAGTATTTT.

This clonotype has ten or more counts. The chain couples TRBV12-5 to TRBJ2-3; the match to TRBD2 covers 9 bases. The CDR3 has 18 residues. After removal of 7 bases from V and 4 bases from J, the junction contained 18 bases not matched to a gene. Germline V lookup: CDR1 LGHNT, CDR2 FRNRAP. The CDR3 nucleotides read TGTGCTAGTGCCCTCCGGTTTTGGGATAGCGGGAGCCCAGATACGCAGTATTTT. Translated: CASALRFWDSGSPDTQYF.

At least ten counts were recorded for this clonotype. The CDR3 sequence: CSAREGGRFTDTQYF. The CDR3, as DNA: TGCAGTGCCCGGGAGGGCGGACGATTCACAGATACGCAGTATTTT. The chain carries TRBV20-1 and TRBJ2-3; 8 positions match TRBD2. The germline CDR1 and CDR2 sequences are DFQATT and SNEGSKA (reference sequence). V shed 6 bases and J 2 bases; nucleotides not matched to a gene: 10. CDR3 length: 15 amino acids.

This clonotype appeared many times. V gene TRBV2 combines with J gene TRBJ1-3; 10 nucleotides line up with TRBD1. Germline V CDR1 and CDR2: SNHLY, FYNNEI. The ends lost 5 bases at V and 4 bases at J; junction bases unmatched: 5. The CDR3 spans 15 residues. DNA for the CDR3: TGTGCCAGCAGTCGGGACAGGGGATTAGGAAACACCATATATTTT. Encoded protein: CASSRDRGLGNTIYF.